Listed below are T cell receptor beta chains from one sample, sequenced in a study of blood T cell repertoires in COVID-19. Assay: immunoSEQ multiplex PCR; the TCRdb copy retains only in-frame clones and omits some. The sample has roughly 380,000 clones, around 85% seen once; the top ten hold roughly 3.6%. The sample consisted of peripheral blood. The receptors were gathered from a woman aged 18 to 35 with acute or convalescent COVID-19. CDR3s include the opening cysteine and the closing phenylalanine or tryptophan.

V	CDR3
TRBV11-2	CASRSVAGGKYEQYF
TRBV19	CASNVRGGNQPQHF
TRBV2	CASRVGTSGGNTGELFF
TRBV12-3/TRBV12-4	CASSPQGGGVRYF
TRBV27	CASSYPGGYGYTF
TRBV6-5	CAATDRLGNSPLHF
TRBV29-1	CSAALRSSTDTQYF
TRBV5-1	CASSPTPSSGIRGTQYF
TRBV28	CASNYGTGSTDTQYF
TRBV11-2	CASSFGSSGSIETQYF
TRBV7-9	CASSLLGTNTEAFF
TRBV5-6	CASTREAMNTEAFF
TRBV27	CASSPPIRAGDTDTQYF
TRBV7-7	CASSLGTATDTQYF
TRBV2	CASRPETGEFNEKLFF
TRBV3-1/TRBV3-2	CASSLASGSPLHF
TRBV6-6	CASSYTIRAGNTIYF
TRBV7-9	CASKRGNNEKLFF
TRBV7-9	CASSLARGFTNEKLFF
TRBV6-5	CASRLAGAYEQYF